A selection of T cell receptor beta chains follows, all from one sample in a study of T cell repertoires in cytomegalovirus infection. MiXCR was run by TCRdb on the reads, yielding one entry per CDR3 protein. Here the sample spans 200,000 to 300,000 distinct CDR3 sequences, 9.1% being singletons. Sequencing was done on a sample of PBMCs. All receptors derive from a human donor in good health (CMV status not recorded). Some clones in this sample may be carry-over from other donors' samples. The CDR3 runs from the conserved cysteine through the conserved F or W. A D gene is named only where the DNA matches it firmly. Clone sizes are given selectively: once, few, many, or a class where the clone is expanded.

>TRBV7-2|many|TRBD2|TRBJ2-1
TGTGCCAGCAGCTTATACGGACCGGGACTAGCGGGAAGGGCGGGGAATGAGCAGTTCTTC
CASSLYGPGLAGRAGNEQFF
>TRBV7-2|many|.|TRBJ2-7
TGTGCCAGCAGCTTTACTGGGGGCTTGGACGAGCAGTACTTC
CASSFTGGLDEQYF
>TRBV6-2/TRBV6-3|few|.|TRBJ2-7
TGTGCCAGCAGTTTTCTATTCGACGAGCAGTACTTC
CASSFLFDEQYF
>TRBV7-2|many|TRBD1|TRBJ2-7
TGTGCCAGCAGCTTAGGAGGGACAGCATACTACGAGCAGTACTTC
CASSLGGTAYYEQYF
>TRBV28|many|TRBD1|TRBJ1-5
TGTGCCAGCAGTTTTAGGGGGACAGGTCAGCAGCCCCAGCATTTT
CASSFRGTGQQPQHF
>TRBV5-1|.|.|TRBJ2-5
TGCGCCAGCAGCCTACAGGGAATTCAAGAGACCCAGTACTTC
CASSLQGIQETQYF
>TRBV12-3/TRBV12-4|many|.|TRBJ1-2
TGTGCCAGCAGGCCCCGCGAGGGGGGAGTGTCTGGCTACACCTTC
CASRPREGGVSGYTF
>TRBV7-2|many|.|TRBJ2-5
TGTGCCAGCAGCGCAACGGGGTCGGGCGGGGTATTGAAGACCCAGTACTTC
CASSATGSGGVLKTQYF
>TRBV2|.|.|TRBJ1-6
TGTGCCAGCAGTGTTGAGGGGCCCGGTAATTCACCCCTCCACTTT
CASSVEGPGNSPLHF
>TRBV2|many|TRBD2|TRBJ2-7
TGTGCCAGCAGTGGCGGGGGGTCCGCTAGCGAGCAGTACTTC
CASSGGGSASEQYF
>TRBV7-9|many|TRBD1|TRBJ2-7
TGTGCCAGCAGCGATAAGTACAGGGGGCTCGAGCAGTACTTC
CASSDKYRGLEQYF
>TRBV19|many|.|TRBJ2-7
TGTGCCAGTAGTAAAAGGGGACCCACCTACGAGCAGTACTTC
CASSKRGPTYEQYF
>TRBV12-3/TRBV12-4|few|.|TRBJ2-7
TGTGCCAGCAGTCCCTGGGCCGGCTACGAGCAGTACTTC
CASSPWAGYEQYF
>TRBV19|few|.|TRBJ1-1
TGTGCCAGTAGTATAGACCGGGGGCTGCGGACTGAAGCTTTCTTT
CASSIDRGLRTEAFF
>TRBV28|many|TRBD1|TRBJ2-3
TGTGCCAGCAGTCCGAACAGGGGGCAGAAGATTTCAGATACGCAGTATTTT
CASSPNRGQKISDTQYF
>TRBV12-3/TRBV12-4|.|.|TRBJ1-1
TGTGCCAGCAGCATTAAACCCAACACTGAAGCTTTCTTT
CASSIKPNTEAFF
>TRBV7-2|many|TRBD2|TRBJ2-1
TGTGCCAGCAGCTTAGTTAGCGGGGGGGCAGGGGAGCAGTTCTTC
CASSLVSGGAGEQFF
>TRBV28|.|.|TRBJ1-2
TGTGCCAGCCGTGAACACGGAAACTATGGCTACACCTTC
CASREHGNYGYTF
>TRBV6-2/TRBV6-3|.|TRBD1|TRBJ2-1
TGTGCCAGCAACCCCGGACAGGGGATCAATGAGCAGTTCTTC
CASNPGQGINEQFF
>TRBV7-2|many|TRBD2|TRBJ2-7
TGTGCCAGCAGCTCTATAATAGGACTAGCTGTGGGAGTTTTGTACGAGCAGTACTTC
CASSSIIGLAVGVLYEQYF
>TRBV7-2|many|.|TRBJ1-4
TGTGCCAGCAGCTTAGGGACTCGCATGGGGGAACTGTTTTTT
CASSLGTRMGELFF
>TRBV7-2|few|.|TRBJ1-5
TGTGCCAGCAGCGGAGGGAGGGGGAGCAATCAGCCCCAGCATTTT
CASSGGRGSNQPQHF
>TRBV5-1|.|TRBD2|TRBJ2-3
TGCGCCAGCAGCAAGGATGCTAGCGGGAGCCCCACAGATACGCAGTATTTT
CASSKDASGSPTDTQYF
>TRBV7-7|many|.|TRBJ2-1
TGTGCTAGCAGCCCAGCAGTGGGGACCTACAATGAGCAGTTCTTC
CASSPAVGTYNEQFF
>TRBV7-4|.|.|TRBJ1-1
TGTGCCAGCAGCTTATTACTGTTAGGGCGGGAGAACACTGAAGCTTTCTTT
CASSLLLLGRENTEAFF
>TRBV7-2|many|.|TRBJ2-7
TGTGCCAGCAAGGATGGGACTGCGTCCTACGAGCAGTACTTC
CASKDGTASYEQYF
>TRBV12-3/TRBV12-4|many|.|TRBJ2-2
TGTGCCAGCAGCCCTCTCAGGTTCACCGGGGAGCTGTTTTTT
CASSPLRFTGELFF
>TRBV15|.|.|TRBJ2-7
TGTGCCACCAGCAGAGACGTGACTAGCGAGCAGTACTTC
CATSRDVTSEQYF
>TRBV7-2|many|.|TRBJ2-7
TGTGCCAGCAGCCCGCGGCAGGGGCCGGCCTACGAGCAGTACTTC
CASSPRQGPAYEQYF
>TRBV7-2|medium-sized|.|TRBJ2-2
TGTGCCAGCAGCCCTCCTTGGACCGGGGAGCTGTTTTTT
CASSPPWTGELFF
>TRBV4-1|.|.|TRBJ2-1
TGCGCCAGCAGCCAAGACGGGTTTGAGCAGTTCTTC
CASSQDGFEQFF
>TRBV12-3/TRBV12-4|many|.|TRBJ2-7
TGTGCCAGCAGTTTAGGGCACCTTGAGCAGTACTTC
CASSLGHLEQYF
>TRBV7-2|few|.|TRBJ1-4
TGTGCCAGCAGTGGGGGGGTAAATGAAAAACTGTTTTTT
CASSGGVNEKLFF
>TRBV5-1|few|.|TRBJ2-5
TGCGCCAGCAGCTGGAAAGAAGAGACCCAGTACTTC
CASSWKEETQYF
>TRBV4-3|.|TRBD1|TRBJ1-4
TGCGCCAGCAGCCTTTCCAGGGGGACAGGGAATGAAAAACTGTTTTTT
CASSLSRGTGNEKLFF
>TRBV4-3|few|TRBD2|TRBJ2-3
TGCGCCAGCAGCCAAATCCCCCCGGGACTAGCGGTCACAGATACGCAGTATTTT
CASSQIPPGLAVTDTQYF
>TRBV7-9|many|.|TRBJ2-1
TGTGCCATCAACCTCTCTCCCAGCCCTCTAGCCCCCGACAATGAGCAGTTCTTC
CAINLSPSPLAPDNEQFF
>TRBV28|few|.|TRBJ1-5
TGTGCCTCCAATCTCGGGGCGGAGGGGTATAGCAATCAGCCCCAGCATTTT
CASNLGAEGYSNQPQHF
>TRBV7-8|many|TRBD1|TRBJ1-4
TGTGCCAGCAGCTCGTATCGACAGGGGCCCTATGAAAAACTGTTTTTT
CASSSYRQGPYEKLFF
>TRBV20-1|.|.|TRBJ2-1
TGCAGTGCTAAAGACAGGAGCGTGGGGAATGAGCAGTTCTTC
CSAKDRSVGNEQFF
>TRBV29-1|.|.|TRBJ1-1
TGCAGCGTTGGGGGAAAAGGGCGGAACACTGAAGCTTTCTTT
CSVGGKGRNTEAFF
>TRBV7-9|.|.|TRBJ2-1
TGTGCCAGCAGCTTAGTAGGGGGGCGAAATGAGCAGTTCTTC
CASSLVGGRNEQFF
>TRBV7-2|many|TRBD1|TRBJ1-1
TGTGCCAGCAGCTCGAGGGACAGGGGGAACACTGAAGCTTTCTTT
CASSSRDRGNTEAFF
>TRBV12-3/TRBV12-4|few|.|TRBJ1-2
TGTGCCAGCAGCCCCATAGGGCAGGGAGGTGGCTACACCTTC
CASSPIGQGGGYTF
>TRBV19|.|TRBD1|TRBJ2-3
TGTGCCAGTAGTAAAAACCGGGACAGGGTTGCAGATACGCAGTATTTT
CASSKNRDRVADTQYF
>TRBV2|many|TRBD1|TRBJ1-2
TGTGCCAGCAGTGCAGACAGGGTTGGCTACACCTTC
CASSADRVGYTF
>TRBV28|few|.|TRBJ2-7
TGTGCCAGCAGTTTCCCTAACCCGGGACTCGCCGAAACCTCCTACGAGCAGTACTTC
CASSFPNPGLAETSYEQYF
>TRBV5-6|many|.|TRBJ2-7
TGTGCCAGCAGCTTTTCTCCGGGACCCTACGAGCAGTACTTC
CASSFSPGPYEQYF